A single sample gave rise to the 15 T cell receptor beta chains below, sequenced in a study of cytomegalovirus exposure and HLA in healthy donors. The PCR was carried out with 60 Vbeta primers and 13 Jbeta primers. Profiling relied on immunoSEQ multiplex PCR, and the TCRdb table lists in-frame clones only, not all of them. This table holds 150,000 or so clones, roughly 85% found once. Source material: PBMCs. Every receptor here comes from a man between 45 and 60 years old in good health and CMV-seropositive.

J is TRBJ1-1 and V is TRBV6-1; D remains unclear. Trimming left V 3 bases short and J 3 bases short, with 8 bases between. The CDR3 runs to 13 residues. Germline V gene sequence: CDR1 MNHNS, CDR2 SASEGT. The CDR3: CASSEDSYTEAFF. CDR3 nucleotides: TGTGCCAGCAGTGAGGACTCTTACACTGAAGCTTTCTTT.

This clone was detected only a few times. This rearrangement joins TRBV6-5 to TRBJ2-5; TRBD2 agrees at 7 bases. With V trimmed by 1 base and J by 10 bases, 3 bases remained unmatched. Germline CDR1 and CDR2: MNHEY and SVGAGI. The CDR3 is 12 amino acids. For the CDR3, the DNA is TGTGCCAGCAGTTACTTGGGCGGGGGCCAGTACTTC. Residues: CASSYLGGGQYF.

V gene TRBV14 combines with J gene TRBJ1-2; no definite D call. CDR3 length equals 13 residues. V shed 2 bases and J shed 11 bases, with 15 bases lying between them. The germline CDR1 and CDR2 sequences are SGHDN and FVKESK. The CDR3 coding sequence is TGTGCCAGCAGCCAATACCCGGAGGGCCAATACACCTTC. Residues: CASSQYPEGQYTF. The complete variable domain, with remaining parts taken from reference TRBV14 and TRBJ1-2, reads EAGVTQFPSHSVIEKGQTVTLRCDPISGHDNLYWYRRVMGKEIKFLLHFVKESKQDESGMPNNRFLAERTGGTYSTLKVQPAELEDSGVYFCASSQYPEGQYTFGSGTRLTVV.

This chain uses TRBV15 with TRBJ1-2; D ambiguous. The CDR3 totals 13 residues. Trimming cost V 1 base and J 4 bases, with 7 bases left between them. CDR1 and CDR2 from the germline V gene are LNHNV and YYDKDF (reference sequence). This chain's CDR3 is CATSRGGGYGYTF. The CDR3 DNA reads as TGTGCCACCAGCAGAGGGGGAGGCTATGGCTACACCTTC.

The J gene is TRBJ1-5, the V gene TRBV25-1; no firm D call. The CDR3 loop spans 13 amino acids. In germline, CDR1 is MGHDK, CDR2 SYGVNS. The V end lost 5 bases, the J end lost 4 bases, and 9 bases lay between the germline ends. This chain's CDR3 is CASSPGLNQPQHF. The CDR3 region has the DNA TGTGCCAGCAGTCCCGGGTTGAATCAGCCCCAGCATTTT.

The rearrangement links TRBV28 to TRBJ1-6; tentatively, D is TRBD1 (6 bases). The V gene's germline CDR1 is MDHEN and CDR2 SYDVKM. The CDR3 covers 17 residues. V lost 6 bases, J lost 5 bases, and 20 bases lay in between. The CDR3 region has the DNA TGTGCCAGCAGGGGGCTAGCGGGGGGCCTGAATAATTCACCCCTCCACTTT. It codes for CASRGLAGGLNNSPLHF.

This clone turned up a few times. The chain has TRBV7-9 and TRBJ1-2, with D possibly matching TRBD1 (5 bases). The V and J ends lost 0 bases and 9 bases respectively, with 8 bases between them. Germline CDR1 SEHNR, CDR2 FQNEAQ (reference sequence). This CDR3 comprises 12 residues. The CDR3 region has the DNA TGTGCCAGCAGCTTAGCGGGGGGAAGCTACACCTTC. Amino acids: CASSLAGGSYTF.

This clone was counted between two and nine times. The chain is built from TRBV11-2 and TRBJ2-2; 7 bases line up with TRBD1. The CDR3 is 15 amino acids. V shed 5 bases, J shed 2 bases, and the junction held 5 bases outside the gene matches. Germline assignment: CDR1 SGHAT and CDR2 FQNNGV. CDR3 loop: CASSTRQGNTGELFF. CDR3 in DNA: TGTGCCAGCAGCACCCGACAGGGCAACACCGGGGAGCTGTTTTTT.

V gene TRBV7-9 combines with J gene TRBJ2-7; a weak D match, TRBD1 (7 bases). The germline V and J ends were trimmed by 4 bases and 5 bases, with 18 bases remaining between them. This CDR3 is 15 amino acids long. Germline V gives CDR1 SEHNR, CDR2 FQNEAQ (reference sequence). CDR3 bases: TGTGCCAGCAGCTCCAAGGGGGCGGGGATAGACGAGCAGTACTTC. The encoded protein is CASSSKGAGIDEQYF.

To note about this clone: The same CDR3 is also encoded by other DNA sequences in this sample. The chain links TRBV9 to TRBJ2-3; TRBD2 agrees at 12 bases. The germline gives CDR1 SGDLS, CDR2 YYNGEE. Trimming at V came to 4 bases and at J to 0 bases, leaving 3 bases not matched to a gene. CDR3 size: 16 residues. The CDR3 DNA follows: TGTGCCAGCAGCCCCCTAGCGGGGGGGAGCACAGATACGCAGTATTTT. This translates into CASSPLAGGSTDTQYF.

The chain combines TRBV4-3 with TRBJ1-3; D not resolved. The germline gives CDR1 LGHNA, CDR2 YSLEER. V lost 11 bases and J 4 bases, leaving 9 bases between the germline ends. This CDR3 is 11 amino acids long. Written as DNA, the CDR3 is TGCGCCGCTGGGAGGGGAAACACCATATATTTT. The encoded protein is CAAGRGNTIYF.

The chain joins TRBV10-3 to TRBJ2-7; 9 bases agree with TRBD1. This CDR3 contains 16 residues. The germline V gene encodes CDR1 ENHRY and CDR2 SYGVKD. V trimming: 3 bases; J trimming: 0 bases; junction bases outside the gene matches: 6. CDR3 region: CAISDPGTGLSYEQYF. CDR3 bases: TGTGCCATCAGTGACCCCGGGACAGGGCTCTCCTACGAGCAGTACTTC.

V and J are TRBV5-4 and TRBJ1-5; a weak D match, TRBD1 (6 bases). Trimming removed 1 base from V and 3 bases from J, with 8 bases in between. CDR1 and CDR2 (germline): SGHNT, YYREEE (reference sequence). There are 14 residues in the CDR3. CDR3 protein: CASSLTGTNQPQHF. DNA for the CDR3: TGTGCCAGCAGCTTGACAGGGACCAATCAGCCCCAGCATTTT. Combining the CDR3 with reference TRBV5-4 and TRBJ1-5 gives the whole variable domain ETGVTQSPTHLIKTRGQQVTLRCSSQSGHNTVSWYQQALGQGPQFIFQYYREEENGRGNFPPRFSGLQFPNYSSELNVNALELDDSALYLCASSLTGTNQPQHFGDGTRLSIL.

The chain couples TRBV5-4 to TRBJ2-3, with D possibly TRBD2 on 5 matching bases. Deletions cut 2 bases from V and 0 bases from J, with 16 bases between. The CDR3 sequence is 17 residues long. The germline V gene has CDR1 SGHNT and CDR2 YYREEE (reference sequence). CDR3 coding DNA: TGTGCCAGCAGCTTCGGGGTTAGCGAGACTAGCACAGATACGCAGTATTTT. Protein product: CASSFGVSETSTDTQYF. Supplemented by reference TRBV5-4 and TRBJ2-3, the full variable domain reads ETGVTQSPTHLIKTRGQQVTLRCSSQSGHNTVSWYQQALGQGPQFIFQYYREEENGRGNFPPRFSGLQFPNYSSELNVNALELDDSALYLCASSFGVSETSTDTQYFGPGTRLTVL.

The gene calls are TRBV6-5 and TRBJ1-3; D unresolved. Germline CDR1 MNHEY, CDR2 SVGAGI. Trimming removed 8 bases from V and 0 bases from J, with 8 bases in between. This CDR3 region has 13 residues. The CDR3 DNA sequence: TGTGCCAGCTGGGCATACTCTGGAAACACCATATATTTT. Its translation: CASWAYSGNTIYF.